The clone carrying this T cell receptor beta chain was detected a few times. Per germline, CDR1 MGHDK and CDR2 SYGVNS. V lost 1 base, J lost 8 bases, and 14 bases stayed unmatched. The CDR3 loop spans 17 amino acids. The data were obtained in a study of blood T cell repertoires in COVID-19. The repertoire was sequenced with immunoSEQ multiplex PCR; TCRdb's copy has only in-frame clones and lacks some. The table has 98,000 or so clones, about 89% seen once. The sequencing input was peripheral blood. This clonotype was sampled from a human donor in a cohort sampled during active COVID-19. The V call is TRBV25-1, the J call TRBJ2-1, with 7 bases identical to TRBD1. CDR3 in DNA: TGTGCCAGCAGTGAATCTAGAGGGACAGAGCAAGCGGATGAGCAGTTCTTC. It codes for CASSESRGTEQADEQFF.